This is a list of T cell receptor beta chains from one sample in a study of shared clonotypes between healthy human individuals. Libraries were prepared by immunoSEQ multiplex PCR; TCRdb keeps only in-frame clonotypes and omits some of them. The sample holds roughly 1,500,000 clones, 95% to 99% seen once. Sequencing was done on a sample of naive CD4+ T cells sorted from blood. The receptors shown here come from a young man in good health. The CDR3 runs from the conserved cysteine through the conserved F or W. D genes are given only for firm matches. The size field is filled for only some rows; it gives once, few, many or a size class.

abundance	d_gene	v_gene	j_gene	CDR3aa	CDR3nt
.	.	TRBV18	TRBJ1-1	CASSPPRGSSVVNEAFF	TGTGCCAGCTCACCACCTCGTGGTTCGTCGGTGGTAAATGAAGCTTTCTTT
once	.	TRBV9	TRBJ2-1	CASSVMAANNEQFF	TGTGCCAGCAGCGTTATGGCGGCCAACAATGAGCAGTTCTTC
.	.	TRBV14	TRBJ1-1	CASSPRLMGEAFF	TGTGCCAGCAGCCCGAGATTGATGGGTGAAGCTTTCTTT
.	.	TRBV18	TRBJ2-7	CASSPFSQGYEQYF	TGTGCCAGCTCACCGTTCTCACAGGGCTACGAGCAGTACTTC
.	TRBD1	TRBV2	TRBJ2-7	CASSARTGPYEQYF	TGTGCCAGCAGCGCCCGGACAGGACCCTACGAGCAGTACTTC
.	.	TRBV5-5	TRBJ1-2	CASSLLPRKHGYTF	TGTGCCAGCAGCTTGCTCCCGCGAAAGCATGGCTACACCTTC
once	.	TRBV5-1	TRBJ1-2	CASSLAAVIYGYTF	TGCGCCAGCAGCTTGGCGGCCGTAATCTATGGCTACACCTTC
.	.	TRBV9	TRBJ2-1	CASSASGTIYNEQFF	TGTGCCAGCAGCGCCTCCGGGACCATCTACAATGAGCAGTTCTTC
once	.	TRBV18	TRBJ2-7	CASSPVRAVAYEQYF	TGTGCCAGCTCACCAGTTCGGGCCGTTGCATACGAGCAGTACTTC
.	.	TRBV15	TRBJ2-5	CATSWQQETQYF	TGTGCCACCAGTTGGCAGCAAGAGACCCAGTACTTC
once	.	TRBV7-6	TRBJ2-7	CASSSTSVEQYF	TGTGCCAGCAGCTCCACATCAGTGGAGCAGTACTTC
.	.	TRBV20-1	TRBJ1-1	CSARYAEAFF	TGCAGTGCGCGCTACGCTGAAGCTTTCTTT
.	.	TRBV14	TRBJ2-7	CASSQDMGSEQYF	TGTGCCAGCAGCCAAGATATGGGTAGCGAGCAGTACTTC
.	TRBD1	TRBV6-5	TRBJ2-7	CASSYPKGTGSHEQYF	TGTGCCAGCAGTTACCCCAAGGGGACAGGGTCCCACGAGCAGTACTTC
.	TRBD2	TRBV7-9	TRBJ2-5	CASSLRLAGDLGETQYF	TGTGCCAGCAGCCTTAGACTAGCGGGAGATCTTGGAGAGACCCAGTACTTC
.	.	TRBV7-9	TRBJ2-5	CASSLAQETQYF	TGTGCCAGCAGCTTAGCCCAAGAGACCCAGTACTTC
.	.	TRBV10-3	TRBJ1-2	CAISELGPGNGYTF	TGTGCCATCAGTGAGTTGGGGCCGGGAAATGGCTACACCTTC
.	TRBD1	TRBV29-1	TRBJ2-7	CSAGQGWNEQYF	TGCAGCGCCGGACAGGGATGGAACGAGCAGTACTTC
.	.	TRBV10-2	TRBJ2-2	CASNFIGTNTGELFF	TGCGCCAGCAACTTTATCGGCACTAACACCGGGGAGCTGTTTTTT
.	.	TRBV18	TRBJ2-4	CASSPPGEPKNIQYF	TGTGCCAGCTCACCACCGGGAGAACCCAAAAACATTCAGTACTTC
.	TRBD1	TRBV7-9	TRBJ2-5	CASSLTGGTQYF	TGTGCCAGCAGTCTCACAGGGGGGACCCAGTACTTC
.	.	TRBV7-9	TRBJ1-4	CASSLAGANEKLFF	TGTGCCAGCAGCTTAGCTGGGGCTAATGAAAAACTGTTTTTT
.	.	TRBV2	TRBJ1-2	CASSERRGDYGYTF	TGTGCCAGCAGTGAAAGAAGGGGGGACTATGGCTACACCTTC
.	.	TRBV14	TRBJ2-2	CASSQFFRGYTGELFF	TGTGCCAGCAGCCAATTTTTTCGGGGCTACACCGGGGAGCTGTTTTTT
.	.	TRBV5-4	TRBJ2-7	CASRPGSSYEQYF	TGTGCCAGCAGGCCCGGGTCCTCCTACGAGCAGTACTTC
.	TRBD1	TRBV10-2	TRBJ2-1	CASSAPGTGSSNEQFF	TGCGCCAGCAGTGCGCCCGGGACAGGGTCATCCAATGAGCAGTTCTTC
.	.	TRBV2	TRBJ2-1	CASSRSVDNEQFF	TGTGCCAGCAGTCGGAGTGTGGATAATGAGCAGTTCTTC
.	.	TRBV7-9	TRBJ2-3	CASSSSGGTDTQYF	TGTGCCAGCAGCTCGTCCGGGGGCACAGATACGCAGTATTTT
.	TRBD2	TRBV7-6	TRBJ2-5	CASSLTSGSETQYF	TGTGCCAGCAGCTTGACTAGCGGGAGTGAGACCCAGTACTTC
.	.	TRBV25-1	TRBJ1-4	CASMGGALEKLFF	TGTGCCAGCATGGGGGGCGCGCTTGAAAAACTGTTTTTT
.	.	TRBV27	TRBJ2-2	CASSYRVLGELFF	TGTGCCAGCAGCTATAGGGTCCTCGGGGAGCTGTTTTTT
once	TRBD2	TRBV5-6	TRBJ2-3	CASSLGAGAKKRNTQYF	TGTGCCAGCAGCTTGGGAGCGGGGGCCAAGAAACGGAATACGCAGTATTTT
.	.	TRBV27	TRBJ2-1	CATRLGGPSYNEQFF	TGTGCCACCCGACTCGGCGGCCCGTCCTACAATGAGCAGTTCTTC
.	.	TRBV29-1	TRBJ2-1	CSVDKQGVTYNEQFF	TGCAGCGTCGACAAACAGGGTGTAACCTACAATGAGCAGTTCTTC
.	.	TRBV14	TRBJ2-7	CASKKADHYEQYF	TGTGCCAGCAAAAAGGCTGACCACTACGAGCAGTACTTC
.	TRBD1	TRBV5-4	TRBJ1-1	CASSSGQGGNMNTEAFF	TGTGCCAGCAGCTCGGGACAGGGAGGTAACATGAACACTGAAGCTTTCTTT
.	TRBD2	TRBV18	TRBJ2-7	CASSPPGLGDYEQYF	TGTGCCAGCTCACCCCCGGGACTAGGGGATTACGAGCAGTACTTC
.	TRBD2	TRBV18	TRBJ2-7	CASSQLAGGPYEQYF	TGTGCCAGCTCACAGCTAGCGGGAGGGCCCTACGAGCAGTACTTC
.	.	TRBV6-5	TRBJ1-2	CASGHRNRNYGYTF	TGTGCCAGCGGGCACAGGAACCGAAACTATGGCTACACCTTC
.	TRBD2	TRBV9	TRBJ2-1	CASSPWRGGSYNEQFF	TGTGCCAGCAGCCCATGGCGGGGGGGCTCCTACAATGAGCAGTTCTTC
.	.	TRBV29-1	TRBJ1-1	CSVGTFTEAFF	TGCAGCGTAGGGACCTTCACTGAAGCTTTCTTT
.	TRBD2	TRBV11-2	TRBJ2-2	CASSLDPIQRELGELFF	TGTGCCAGCAGCTTAGATCCCATACAGCGGGAGCTCGGGGAGCTGTTTTTT
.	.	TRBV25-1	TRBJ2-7	CASRGNFYEQYF	TGTGCCAGCAGGGGGAATTTCTACGAGCAGTACTTC
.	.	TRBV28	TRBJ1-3	CASLDISGNTIYF	TGTGCCAGCCTCGACATCTCTGGAAACACCATATATTTT
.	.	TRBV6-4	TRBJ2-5	CASSDSTGRLETQYF	TGTGCCAGCAGTGACTCGACAGGGAGGTTAGAGACCCAGTACTTC
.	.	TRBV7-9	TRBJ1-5	CASSSRDIYQPQHF	TGTGCCAGCAGCTCCCGGGACATATATCAGCCCCAGCATTTT
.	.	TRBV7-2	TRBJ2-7	CASSYQRSSYEQYF	TGTGCCAGCAGCTACCAGCGGAGCTCCTACGAGCAGTACTTC
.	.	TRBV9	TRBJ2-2	CASSVAVAGTGELFF	TGTGCCAGCAGCGTAGCCGTGGCGGGCACCGGGGAGCTGTTTTTT
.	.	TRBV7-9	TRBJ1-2	CASSLDRVYGYTF	TGTGCCAGCAGCTTAGACAGGGTCTATGGCTACACCTTC
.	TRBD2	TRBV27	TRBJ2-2	CASSFRLAGSPGELFF	TGTGCCAGCAGTTTCCGACTAGCGGGATCCCCCGGGGAGCTGTTTTTT
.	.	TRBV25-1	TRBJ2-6	CASSGLTAGANVLTF	TGTGCCAGCAGTGGTTTGACAGCCGGGGCCAACGTCCTGACTTTC
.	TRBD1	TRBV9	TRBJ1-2	CASTKTGGDYGYTF	TGTGCCAGCACCAAGACAGGGGGTGACTATGGCTACACCTTC
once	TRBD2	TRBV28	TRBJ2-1	CASSLAGGEQFF	TGTGCCAGCAGCCTAGCGGGAGGTGAGCAGTTCTTC
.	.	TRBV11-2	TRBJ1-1	CASSSGNTEAFF	TGTGCCAGCAGCTCAGGGAACACTGAAGCTTTCTTT
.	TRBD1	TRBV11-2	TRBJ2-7	CASSSRDRVGEQYF	TGTGCCAGCAGCTCCCGGGACAGGGTCGGCGAGCAGTACTTC